This passage covers 10 T cell receptor beta chains from one sample sequenced in a study of breast tumors, draining lymph nodes, adjacent tissues. TCRdb independently ran MiXCR on the multiplex PCR reads; one entry per CDR3 protein. The table has 290,000 or so distinct CDR3 sequences, roughly 31% seen once; the top ten hold around 1%. The lymph nodes were axillary draining lymph nodes from breast cancer patients. The sample was axillary lymph node tissue. The source of these receptors is a female donor with breast cancer. Some clones in this sample may be carry-over from other donors' samples.

A single count supports this clonotype. An end of the junction does not agree with germline; a read error may underlie this. The V and J genes are TRBV29-1 and TRBJ1-2; D remains unclear. The CDR3 extends over 13 amino acids. CDR1 SQVTM and CDR2 ANQGSEA come from the germline V gene. CDR3 in amino acids: CSVAGLEVHGNTF. The CDR3 DNA sequence: TGCAGCGTTGCTGGGCTGGAGGTCCATGGCAACACCTTC.

This clonotype showed up many times. One end of the junction varies from germline; a read error may be responsible. The chain is built from TRBV10-2 and TRBJ1-2, with 8 bases that match TRBD1. The CDR3 contains 15 residues. CDR1 and CDR2 (germline): WSHSY, SAAADI. The CDR3 loop is CASSESGRGQGPLHF. The DNA of the CDR3 is TGCGCCAGCAGTGAGTCAGGGAGAGGACAGGGACCCCTCCACTTC.

With respect to this clonotype: A much larger clone differs by one base, so this may be a read error. The CDR3 nucleotides are TGTGCCAGCAGCTTAGGCGACAAGAGCACAGATACGCAGTATTTT. Residues: CASSLGDKSTDTQYF. The chain joins TRBV7-2 to TRBJ2-3; D is unresolved. The V gene's germline CDR1 is SGHTA and CDR2 FQGNSA. The CDR3 is made up of 15 amino acids. With 1 base removed from V and 0 bases from J, the gap between germline ends came to 8 bases.

In its sample, this clonotype was seen many times. V gene TRBV5-1 combines with J gene TRBJ1-2; 8 nucleotides match TRBD1. There are 15 residues in the CDR3. CDR1 SGHRS and CDR2 YFSETQ come from the germline V gene. The V gene end was trimmed by 0 bases and the J gene end by 4 bases; junction bases not matched to a gene: 5. CDR3 in DNA: TGCGCCAGCAGCTTGGCCCCAGGACAGGGCTATGGCTACACCTTC. It encodes CASSLAPGQGYGYTF.

Remarks on this clonotype: Possible read error: a much larger clone is one base away. Written as DNA, the CDR3 is TGTGCCAGCAGAGACTCTGGGGGAGGCACAGATACGCAGTATTTT. It encodes CASRDSGGGTDTQYF. The chain links TRBV6-4 to TRBJ2-3, with D perhaps TRBD1 or TRBD2 (5 bases each). The CDR3 consists of 15 residues. Per the germline V gene, CDR1 is MRHNA and CDR2 is SNTAGT.

Of note for this clonotype: Sequence at one end of the junction differs from germline and may be a read error. The CDR3 here is CASSPIRYNEQYF. CDR3 bases: TGCGCGAGCAGTCCGATTCGGTACAATGAGCAGTATTTT. The chain has TRBV5-1 and TRBJ2-3; no firm D call. This CDR3 spans 13 amino acids. Germline assignment: CDR1 SGHRS and CDR2 YFSETQ.

In this sample, this clonotype turned up many times. The chain joins TRBV20-1 to TRBJ2-7; 14 nucleotides agree with TRBD2. From germline, CDR1 is DFQATT and CDR2 SNEGSKA (reference sequence). After removal of 0 bases from V and 6 bases from J, the junction contained 10 bases not matched to a gene. The length of the CDR3 is 17 residues. The CDR3 loop reads CSARDSKGLAGVFEQYF. DNA of the CDR3: TGCAGTGCTAGAGATTCGAAGGGACTAGCGGGAGTCTTCGAGCAGTACTTC.

The gene calls are TRBV5-4 and TRBJ2-4, with D possibly being TRBD2 (5 bases). The germline V gene encodes CDR1 SGHNT and CDR2 YYREEE (reference sequence). This CDR3 comprises 13 residues. Trimming left V 4 bases short and J 3 bases short, with 8 bases between. The CDR3 DNA reads TGTGCCAGCAGCAGCCGGGACAAAAACATTCAGTACTTC. This translates into CASSSRDKNIQYF.

This clonotype has a single count. A much larger clone sits a single nucleotide away, making a read error possible. The chain has TRBV7-8 and TRBJ2-5; no firm D call. The CDR3 is made up of 13 amino acids. The V gene lost 5 bases and the J gene lost 5 bases, with 12 bases spanning the gap. Per germline, CDR1 SGHVS and CDR2 FQNEAQ. CDR3 sequence reads: CASSRPPVETQYF. CDR3 DNA sequence: TGTGCCAGCAGCCGGCCACCGGTGGAGACCCAGTACTTC. Supplemented by reference TRBV7-8 and TRBJ2-5, the full variable domain reads GAGVSQSPRYKVAKRGQDVALRCDPISGHVSLFWYQQALGQGPEFLTYFQNEAQLDKSGLPSDRFFAERPEGSVSTLKIQRTQQEDSAVYLCASSRPPVETQYFGPGTRLLVL.

Note on this clonotype: A read error may explain this, as a much larger clone is one base away. The chain recombines TRBV20-1 with TRBJ1-2; D ambiguous. The CDR3 runs to 16 residues. Germline loops: CDR1 DFQATT, CDR2 SNEGSKA (reference sequence). V shed 0 bases and J shed 4 bases, with 18 bases lying between them. The CDR3 protein is CSARDPGRARVYGYTF. The CDR3 nucleotides read TGCAGTGCTAGAGACCCAGGACGGGCTCGTGTCTATGGCTACACCTTC.